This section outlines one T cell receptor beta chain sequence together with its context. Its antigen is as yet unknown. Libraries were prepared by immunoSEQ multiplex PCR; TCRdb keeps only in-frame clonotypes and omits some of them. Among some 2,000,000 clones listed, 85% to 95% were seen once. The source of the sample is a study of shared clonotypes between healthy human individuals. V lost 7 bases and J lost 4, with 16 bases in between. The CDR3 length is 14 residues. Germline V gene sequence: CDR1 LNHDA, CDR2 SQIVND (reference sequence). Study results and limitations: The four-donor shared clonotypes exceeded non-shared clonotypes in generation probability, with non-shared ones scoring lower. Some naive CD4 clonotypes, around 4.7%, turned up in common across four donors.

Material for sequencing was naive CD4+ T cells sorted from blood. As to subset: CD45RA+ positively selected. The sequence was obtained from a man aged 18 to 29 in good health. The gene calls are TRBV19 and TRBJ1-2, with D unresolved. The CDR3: CASTQAPEVYGYTF. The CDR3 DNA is TGTGCCAGTACCCAGGCCCCTGAGGTCTATGGCTACACCTTC.